This TCR beta chain is from a study of Ad26.COV2.S vaccination and SARS-CoV-2 variants. On the study more broadly: The vaccine Ad26.COV2.S was put into the muscle once, or twice with 56 days between.

Treatment reported: about 20 received Ad26.COV2.S at low or high dose, single or two shots; 5 received placebo; per-sample allocation not given. Repertoires come from day 63 after the first vaccine or placebo injection. A Boston donor was an adult aged 18-55 years. This clone was detected once. V lost 6 bases, J lost 2 bases, and 11 bases stayed unmatched. CDR1 and CDR2 (germline): MNHNS, SASEGT. The CDR3 is 16 amino acids. Repertoires were generated with immunoSEQ multiplex PCR, while TCRdb's copy carries only in-frame clones and drops some. In the table there are 350,000 to 400,000 clones, approximately 90% of which are singletons.

Sequencing used peripheral blood, obtained in a trial of Ad26.COV2.S vaccine versus placebo. The V call is TRBV6-1, the J call TRBJ2-3; 7 bases line up with TRBD1. The receptor's source is a person aged 18 to 65 who received the Ad26.COV2.S COVID-19 vaccine or a placebo. CDR3 nucleotides: TGTGCCAGCAGCGAACGACAGGGCTCACCCACAGATACGCAGTATTTT. The encoded protein is CASSERQGSPTDTQYF.